This T cell receptor (beta chain) is drawn from a study of graft-versus-host responses after intestinal transplantation. Whole-study results and caveats: Peak circulating GvH clone levels were associated with early post-transplant HvG declines. Recipient marrow contained GvH clones, some of which appeared first in ileum or blood. The study found high graft-versus-host to host-versus-graft clonal ratios in allografts of patients with graft-donor T cell macrochimerism.

This CDR3 has 18 amino acids. The germline gives CDR1 KGHSY, CDR2 FQNENV. V lost 5 bases, J lost 7 bases, and 15 bases stayed unmatched. Sequencing was performed with immunoSEQ multiplex PCR; in TCRdb, only in-frame clones are kept and a portion is missing. The sample contains tens of thousands of clones, around nine tenths of which appear only once. With respect to this clone: Antigen specificity is unknown.

This clonotype originated in a human patient who received an intestinal transplant, so some T cells may come from the graft donor. The material was PBMCs, obtained 26 days after transplant. The chain combines TRBV16 with TRBJ1-6; 9 positions match TRBD1. Here the CDR3 reads CASSKRQGVEFLNSPLHF. The CDR3 DNA reads as TGTGCCAGCAGCAAAAGACAGGGGGTTGAATTTCTAAATTCACCCCTCCACTTT.